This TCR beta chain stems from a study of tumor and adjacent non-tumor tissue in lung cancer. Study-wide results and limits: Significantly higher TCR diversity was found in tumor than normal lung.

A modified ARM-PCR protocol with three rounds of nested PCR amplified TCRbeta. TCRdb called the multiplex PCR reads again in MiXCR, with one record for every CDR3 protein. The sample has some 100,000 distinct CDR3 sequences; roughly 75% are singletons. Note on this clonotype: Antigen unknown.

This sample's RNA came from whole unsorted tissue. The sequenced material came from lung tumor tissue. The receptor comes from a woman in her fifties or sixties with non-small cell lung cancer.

The chain's CDR3 is CVNSLILGDQPQHF. The CDR3 nucleotides read TGTGTCAACAGTTTAATTCTAGGGGATCAGCCCCAGCATTTT. The chain employs TRBV28 and TRBJ1-5; possible D gene TRBD1, 5 bases. Germline V CDR1 and CDR2: MDHEN, SYDVKM. This CDR3 is 14 amino acids long.